This TCR beta chain was sequenced for a study of control samples from healthy donors and cancer patients. Repertoires were generated with immunoSEQ multiplex PCR, while TCRdb's copy carries only in-frame clones and drops some. Here the sample spans about 150,000 clones, about 89% being singletons. The V gene's germline CDR1 is SGHTA and CDR2 FQGTGA. CDR3 length equals 19 residues. Losses at the gene ends were 1 base for V and 7 bases for J; bases not matched to a gene: 12. Sequencing was carried out using blood. The rearrangement uses TRBV7-3 and TRBJ2-1; TRBD2 matches at 14 bases. This receptor was obtained from a man younger than 45 in good health. CDR3: CASSLIGTMGLAGVNEQFF. CDR3 in DNA: TGTGCCAGCAGCTTAATCGGTACTATGGGACTAGCGGGAGTAAATGAGCAGTTCTTC.